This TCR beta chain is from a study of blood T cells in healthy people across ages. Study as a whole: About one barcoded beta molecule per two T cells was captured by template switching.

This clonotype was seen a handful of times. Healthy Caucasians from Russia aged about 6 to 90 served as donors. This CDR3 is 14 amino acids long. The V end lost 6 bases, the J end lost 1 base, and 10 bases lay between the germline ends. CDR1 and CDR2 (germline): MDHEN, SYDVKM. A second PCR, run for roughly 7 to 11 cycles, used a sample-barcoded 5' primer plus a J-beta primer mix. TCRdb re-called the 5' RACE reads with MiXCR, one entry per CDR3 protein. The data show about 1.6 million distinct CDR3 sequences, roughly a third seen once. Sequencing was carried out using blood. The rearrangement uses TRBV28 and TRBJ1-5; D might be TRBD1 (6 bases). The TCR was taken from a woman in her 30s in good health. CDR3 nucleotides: TGTGCCAGCAGGTTTCAGGGGAGCAATCAGCCCCAGCATTTT. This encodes CASRFQGSNQPQHF. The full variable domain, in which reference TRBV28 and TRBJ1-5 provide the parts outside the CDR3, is DVKVTQSSRYLVKRTGEKVFLECVQDMDHENMFWYRQDPGLGLRLIYFSYDVKMKEKGDIPEGYSVSREKKERFSLILESASTNQTSMYLCASRFQGSNQPQHFGDGTRLSIL.